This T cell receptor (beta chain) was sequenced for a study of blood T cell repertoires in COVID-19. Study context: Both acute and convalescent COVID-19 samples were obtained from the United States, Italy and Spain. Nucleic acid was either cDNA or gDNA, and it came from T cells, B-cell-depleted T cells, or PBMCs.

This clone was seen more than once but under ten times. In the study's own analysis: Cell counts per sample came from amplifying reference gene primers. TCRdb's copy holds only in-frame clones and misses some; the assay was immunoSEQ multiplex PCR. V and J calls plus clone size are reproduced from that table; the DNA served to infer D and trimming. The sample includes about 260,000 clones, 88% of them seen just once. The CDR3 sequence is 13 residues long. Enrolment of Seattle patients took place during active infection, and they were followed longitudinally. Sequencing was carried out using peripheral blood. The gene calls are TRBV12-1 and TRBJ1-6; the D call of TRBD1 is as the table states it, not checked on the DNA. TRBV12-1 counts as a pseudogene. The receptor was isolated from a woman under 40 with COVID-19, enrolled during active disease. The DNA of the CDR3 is TGTGCCAGCAGCCCTCATATGGGCGAACCCCTCCACTTT. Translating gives CASSPHMGEPLHF.